The present T cell receptor beta chain was sequenced within a study of blood T cell repertoires in COVID-19. Data came from immunoSEQ multiplex PCR; TCRdb stores just in-frame clones and leaves some out. The sample records about 120,000 clones, around 87% being singletons. Germline V gene data show CDR1 as SGHAT and CDR2 as FQNNGV. Trimming took 2 bases from V and 0 from J; bases not matched to a gene: 9. The CDR3 consists of 18 residues. The clonotype originates from a woman between 50 and 59 years old with acute or convalescent COVID-19. V is TRBV11-2 and J is TRBJ1-4, with 7 bases matching TRBD1. Sample: peripheral blood. CDR3 sequence reads: CASSLTRDSLATNEKLFF. CDR3 in DNA: TGTGCCAGCAGCTTAACCCGGGACAGCCTTGCAACTAATGAAAAACTGTTTTTT.